The 27 T cell receptor beta chains presented below share a single source sample, sequenced in a study of shared clonotypes between healthy human individuals. Produced via immunoSEQ multiplex PCR; TCRdb's table is partial and in-frame only. The repertoire holds around 640,000 clones, with approximately 96% as singletons. Selected positively for CCR7 and CD45RO-negative, naive CD8 cells excluded terminally differentiated effector memory CD45RA+ cells. Material for sequencing was naive CD8+ T cells sorted from blood. Receptors originate from a woman aged 25 to 39 in good health.

CDR3 nucleotide sequence: TGTGCCAGCAGCTTGGTAGCGGACTCCTACGAGCAGTACTTC. Translation: CASSLVADSYEQYF. The J gene is TRBJ2-7, the V gene TRBV5-4, with a tentative D call TRBD2 (6 bases). Germline CDR1 SGHNT, CDR2 YYREEE (reference sequence). V was trimmed by 0 bases and J by 0 bases, leaving 7 bases between them. The CDR3 covers 14 residues.

This clone was seen just once. The chain links TRBV6-5 to TRBJ2-7, with 9 nucleotides matching TRBD2. The V and J ends lost 2 bases and 2 bases, in that order; junction bases with no gene match: 4. This CDR3 has 15 residues. Germline V gene sequence: CDR1 MNHEY, CDR2 SVGAGI. The CDR3 nucleotides are TGTGCCAGCAGTTACGGGACTAGCCCTACCTACGAGCAGTACTTC. Its protein is CASSYGTSPTYEQYF.

The rearrangement joins TRBV4-1 to TRBJ2-2; D possibly corresponds to TRBD1 (6 bases). Germline assignment: CDR1 MGHRA and CDR2 YSYEKL. V lost 7 bases, J lost 2 bases, and 20 bases lay in between. This CDR3 has 17 amino acids. The DNA for the CDR3 is TGCGCCAGCACCCCAAGACCAGGGGTTGGTAACACCGGGGAGCTGTTTTTT. Translated: CASTPRPGVGNTGELFF.

The chain recombines TRBV7-2 with TRBJ2-3; possibly TRBD1 or TRBD2 for D (5 bases each). V lost 1 base to trimming and J lost 8 bases, with 19 bases between them. The CDR3 is made up of 16 amino acids. The germline V gene encodes CDR1 SGHTA and CDR2 FQGNSA. Written as DNA, the CDR3 is TGTGCCAGCAGCTTAGTGGGGATGTCTGGGACGGGTACGCAGTATTTT. This codes for CASSLVGMSGTGTQYF.

This chain links TRBV7-9 with TRBJ2-7, with D perhaps matching TRBD1 or TRBD2 (5 bases each). This CDR3 has 13 residues. Trimming removed 5 bases at V and 2 bases at J, with 10 bases between. Per the germline V gene, CDR1 is SEHNR and CDR2 is FQNEAQ (reference sequence). The CDR3 is CASSPGRTYEQYF. CDR3 coding DNA: TGTGCCAGCAGCCCGGGACGGACCTACGAGCAGTACTTC.

CDR3 in DNA: TGTGCCAGCAGCCGCCTACTAGTCGTCACTAGCACAGATACGCAGTATTTT. Translated, it gives CASSRLLVVTSTDTQYF. The V call is TRBV7-8, the J call TRBJ2-3; possibly TRBD2 for D (5 bases). Trimming took off 5 bases at V and 0 bases at J, with 18 bases between the two ends. The germline gives CDR1 SGHVS, CDR2 FQNEAQ. The CDR3 covers 17 residues.

This clone was counted once. V usage is TRBV7-9 and J usage is TRBJ2-1, with TRBD2 matching 11 bases. The ends lost 5 bases at V and 3 bases at J; junction bases unmatched: 9. The V gene's germline CDR1 is SEHNR and CDR2 FQNEAQ (reference sequence). The CDR3 is 17 residues long. CDR3: CASSLTLTSGDYNEQFF. Here the CDR3 DNA reads TGTGCCAGCAGCCTTACCCTGACTAGCGGGGACTACAATGAGCAGTTCTTC. The full variable domain, its missing parts supplied by reference TRBV7-9 and TRBJ2-1, is DTGVSQNPRHKITKRGQNVTFRCDPISEHNRLYWYRQTLGQGPEFLTYFQNEAQLEKSRLLSDRFSAERPKGSFSTLEIQRTEQGDSAMYLCASSLTLTSGDYNEQFFGPGTRLTVL.

As DNA, the CDR3 is TGTGCCAGCAGTACCAACATGGCCTACGAGCAGTACTTC. Protein product: CASSTNMAYEQYF. The chain combines TRBV27 with TRBJ2-7; D gene ambiguous. This CDR3 has 13 residues. Germline V CDR1 and CDR2: MNHEY, SMNVEV (reference sequence). Trimming took off 5 bases at V and 2 bases at J, with 10 bases between the two ends.

V usage is TRBV6-5 and J usage is TRBJ2-2, with D possibly matching TRBD1 (6 bases). CDR1 is MNHEY, CDR2 SVGAGI, per germline. The length of the CDR3 is 15 residues. Trimming removed 6 bases at V and 0 bases at J, with 11 bases between. The CDR3 here is CASSRGHTNTGELFF. The CDR3 coding sequence is TGTGCCAGCAGCCGGGGACACACGAACACCGGGGAGCTGTTTTTT.

This chain joins TRBV2 and TRBJ1-2, with 7 bases that match TRBD1. V was pared by 6 bases and J by 1 base, with 8 bases of the junction left unmatched. This CDR3 is built from 15 residues. Germline lookup yields CDR1 SNHLY and CDR2 FYNNEI. The CDR3 coding sequence is TGTGCCAGCAGGGATATGGGACAGTTTAACTATGGCTACACCTTC. Its translation is CASRDMGQFNYGYTF.

The V gene is TRBV7-9, the J gene TRBJ2-1; D is undetermined. This CDR3 has 13 amino acids. CDR1 is SEHNR and CDR2 is FQNEAQ in the germline V gene (reference sequence). The ends were cut back, 4 bases at V and 6 bases at J, with 10 bases in the middle. The CDR3 protein is CASSSTNSNEQFF. The DNA of the CDR3 is TGTGCCAGCAGCTCCACGAACAGCAATGAGCAGTTCTTC.

For the CDR3, the DNA is TGTGCCAGCAGTTGGGGCGGGGTCGAGCAGTACTTC. Translated: CASSWGGVEQYF. The V and J genes are TRBV5-6 and TRBJ2-7; D perhaps matches TRBD2 (6 bases). Germline V gene sequence: CDR1 SGHDT, CDR2 YYEEEE. The ends were cut back, 5 bases at V and 6 bases at J, with 12 bases in the middle. The CDR3 length is 12 residues.

The genes are TRBV7-8 and TRBJ2-1; 13 nucleotides agree with TRBD2. J was trimmed by 7 bases and V by 5 bases; bases with no gene match: 2. Per the germline V gene, CDR1 is SGHVS and CDR2 is FQNEAQ. The CDR3 contains 14 residues. The CDR3 region has the DNA TGTGCCAGCAGCCCGGGACTAGCGGGAAATGAGCAGTTCTTC. It specifies CASSPGLAGNEQFF.

V gene TRBV2 combines with J gene TRBJ1-4; unclear D gene. V lost 8 bases to trimming and J lost 0 bases, with 28 bases between them. The CDR3 is made up of 20 amino acids. The V gene's germline CDR1 is SNHLY and CDR2 FYNNEI. CDR3 residues: CASEWASTRVPAATNEKLFF. The CDR3 DNA reads as TGTGCCAGCGAGTGGGCATCTACTAGGGTTCCTGCGGCAACTAATGAAAAACTGTTTTTT. Complete variable domain (other parts from reference TRBV2 and TRBJ1-4): EPEVTQTPSHQVTQMGQEVILRCVPISNHLYFYWYRQILGQKVEFLVSFYNNEISEKSEIFDDQFSVERPDGSNFTLKIRSTKLEDSAMYFCASEWASTRVPAATNEKLFFGSGTQLSVL.

The chain uses TRBV19 and TRBJ2-3; D remains unclear. Germline V gene lookup returns CDR1 LNHDA and CDR2 SQIVND (reference sequence). Trimming removed 3 bases from V and 0 bases from J, with 10 bases in between. The CDR3 sequence is 15 residues long. The CDR3 is CASSIVAASTDTQYF. The CDR3 region has the DNA TGTGCCAGTAGTATTGTGGCGGCTAGCACAGATACGCAGTATTTT.

The chain links TRBV11-2 to TRBJ2-1; TRBD2 agrees at 10 bases. The trim removed 2 bases at V and 2 bases at J, leaving 3 bases unmatched. This CDR3 has 16 amino acids. Per germline, CDR1 SGHAT and CDR2 FQNNGV. DNA for the CDR3: TGTGCCAGCAGCTTATACCTAGCGGGGGCCTACAATGAGCAGTTCTTC. Translating it yields CASSLYLAGAYNEQFF.

The rearrangement links TRBV2 to TRBJ1-4; tentative D call: TRBD1 (6 bases). Germline assignment: CDR1 SNHLY and CDR2 FYNNEI. Trimming shortened V by 7 bases and J by 4 bases, and 10 bases separated the two germline ends. The CDR3 extends over 13 amino acids. The CDR3 DNA follows: TGTGCCAGCACAGGGGAAAGTAATGAAAAACTGTTTTTT. It specifies CASTGESNEKLFF.

This clone was recorded only once. This sequence joins TRBV7-9 and TRBJ2-1; 14 nucleotides line up with TRBD2. V shed 5 bases and J 9 bases; nucleotides not matched to a gene: 18. CDR1 is SEHNR, CDR2 FQNEAQ, per germline (reference sequence). The CDR3 length is 19 residues. The CDR3 DNA follows: TGTGCCAGCAGCCCGGGACTAGCGGGAGACCGGCTACAACCGCCTGAGCAGTTCTTC. Translation gives CASSPGLAGDRLQPPEQFF.

The chain joins TRBV28 to TRBJ2-3; perhaps TRBD2 as D (6 bases). From germline, CDR1 is MDHEN and CDR2 SYDVKM. V was cut by 6 bases and J by 1 base, with 14 bases left in between. This CDR3 has 15 amino acids. The CDR3 sequence: CASSAREDGTDTQYF. CDR3 nucleotides: TGTGCCAGCAGCGCGCGGGAAGACGGCACAGATACGCAGTATTTT. Based on the CDR3 plus reference TRBV28 and TRBJ2-3, the full variable domain is DVKVTQSSRYLVKRTGEKVFLECVQDMDHENMFWYRQDPGLGLRLIYFSYDVKMKEKGDIPEGYSVSREKKERFSLILESASTNQTSMYLCASSAREDGTDTQYFGPGTRLTVL.

The chain is built from TRBV9 and TRBJ2-1; D is uncertain. This CDR3 is 14 amino acids long. Trimming removed 4 bases from V and 2 bases from J, with 10 bases in between. Germline values: CDR1 SGDLS, CDR2 YYNGEE. CDR3 sequence: CASSSSGAYNEQFF. The DNA of the CDR3 is TGTGCCAGCAGCTCTAGTGGGGCCTACAATGAGCAGTTCTTC.

The V gene is TRBV4-1, the J gene TRBJ2-2; no clear D gene. CDR3 length: 15 residues. The V end was cut by 1 base, the J end by 5 bases, with 11 bases between. Germline lookup yields CDR1 MGHRA and CDR2 YSYEKL. This chain's CDR3 is CASSQVVGATGELFF. CDR3 nucleotide sequence: TGCGCCAGCAGCCAAGTGGTCGGAGCGACCGGGGAGCTGTTTTTT.

The V and J genes are TRBV29-1 and TRBJ1-2; D is uncertain. The CDR3 contains 12 residues. Between the trimmed V and J ends, which lost 1 base and 2 bases, there was a span of 5 bases. Germline CDR1 and CDR2: SQVTM and ANQGSEA. Here the CDR3 DNA reads TGCAGCGTTGAAGGCCCGAACTATGGCTACACCTTC. Amino acid sequence: CSVEGPNYGYTF.

V gene TRBV10-3 combines with J gene TRBJ2-3; 11 bases agree with TRBD2. The CDR3 runs 16 residues. Germline V CDR1 and CDR2: ENHRY, SYGVKD. The V and J ends lost 5 bases and 2 bases, in that order; junction bases with no gene match: 6. CDR3 sequence reads: CAISPGLAALTDTQYF. The CDR3 DNA reads as TGTGCCATCAGTCCGGGACTAGCGGCTCTCACAGATACGCAGTATTTT.

The genes are TRBV28 and TRBJ2-7; D is possibly TRBD1 (6 bases). CDR1 is MDHEN, CDR2 SYDVKM, per germline. The CDR3 runs to 17 residues. Trimming cost V 3 bases and J 3 bases, with 21 bases left between them. Written as DNA, the CDR3 is TGTGCCAGCAGTTTCCTGGACAGCCCGGATCCCGACTACGAGCAGTACTTC. It specifies CASSFLDSPDPDYEQYF.

This rearrangement joins TRBV14 to TRBJ2-1; D gene ambiguous. CDR1 is SGHDN and CDR2 is FVKESK in the germline V gene. V lost 0 bases and J 8 bases, leaving 8 bases between the germline ends. The CDR3 has 13 residues. The CDR3 DNA sequence: TGTGCCAGCAGCCAAGATTTCCGATATGAGCAGTTCTTC. Residues: CASSQDFRYEQFF.

The rearrangement uses TRBV4-1 and TRBJ2-2, with D unclear. The CDR3 runs 14 residues. The V end lost 4 bases, the J end lost 6 bases, and 12 bases lay between the germline ends. The germline gives CDR1 MGHRA, CDR2 YSYEKL. This CDR3 reads CASSPGQRSGELFF. The CDR3 nucleotides are TGCGCCAGCAGCCCCGGGCAGCGCTCCGGGGAGCTGTTTTTT.

This clone came up once. V gene TRBV2 combines with J gene TRBJ2-1; TRBD2 aligns across 10 bases. Germline V gene sequence: CDR1 SNHLY, CDR2 FYNNEI. V gave up 7 bases and J gave up 8 bases; unmatched junction bases: 11. The CDR3 length is 15 residues. The CDR3 region is CASTESGRAGYEQFF. The CDR3, as DNA: TGTGCCAGCACTGAGAGCGGGAGGGCCGGTTATGAGCAGTTCTTC. Combining the CDR3 with reference TRBV2 and TRBJ2-1 gives the whole variable domain EPEVTQTPSHQVTQMGQEVILRCVPISNHLYFYWYRQILGQKVEFLVSFYNNEISEKSEIFDDQFSVERPDGSNFTLKIRSTKLEDSAMYFCASTESGRAGYEQFFGPGTRLTVL.